One sample yielded the 20 T cell receptor beta chains listed below, sequenced in a study of PD-1 blockade in classical Hodgkin lymphoma. Autologous stem cell transplantation was followed by relapse in every patient, and brentuximab vedotin exposure varied. Repertoires were generated with immunoSEQ multiplex PCR, while TCRdb's copy carries only in-frame clones and drops some. The sample records 30,000 to 45,000 clones, 69% being singletons. Sequencing was performed on peripheral blood mononuclear cells (PBMCs), taken before the second cycle of nivolumab. The receptors derive from a human donor with classical Hodgkin lymphoma.

V and J are TRBV9 and TRBJ2-1; D might be TRBD1 or TRBD2, each matching 5 bases. Germline V gives CDR1 SGDLS, CDR2 YYNGEE. CDR3 length: 15 residues. The V and J ends lost 3 bases and 4 bases respectively, with 14 bases between them. Here the CDR3 reads CASSGGPSGYNEQFF. CDR3 coding DNA: TGTGCCAGCAGCGGGGGACCATCGGGATACAATGAGCAGTTCTTC.

The gene calls are TRBV19 and TRBJ1-5; 11 bases line up with TRBD1. Germline V CDR1 and CDR2: LNHDA, SQIVND (reference sequence). J gave up 1 base and V 4 bases, and 9 bases lay outside the gene matches. There are 18 residues in the CDR3. The CDR3 protein is CASSKGQGVLPSNQPQHF. As DNA, the CDR3 is TGTGCCAGTAGTAAGGGACAGGGGGTTTTACCAAGCAATCAGCCCCAGCATTTT.

A remark on this clone: One end of the junction does not line up with germline, which may come from a read error. This chain connects TRBV2 to TRBJ2-7, with D uncertain. CDR3 length: 12 amino acids. The germline gives CDR1 SNHLY, CDR2 FYNNEI. CDR3 coding DNA: TGTGCCAGCACGGTCCAGGCCTACGGGCAGTACTTC. The encoded protein is CASTVQAYGQYF.

This sequence joins TRBV7-2 and TRBJ2-2; the D is unclear. The V and J ends lost 1 base and 7 bases respectively, with 4 bases between them. Germline values: CDR1 SGHTA, CDR2 FQGNSA. This CDR3 comprises 12 residues. CDR3 in amino acids: CASSLEVGELFF. In DNA form, the CDR3 reads TGTGCCAGCAGCTTAGAGGTCGGGGAGCTGTTTTTT.

This chain joins TRBV7-8 and TRBJ2-4, with a possible D match to TRBD2 (6 bases). V dropped 1 base and J dropped 6 bases, with 16 bases sitting between them. The CDR3 totals 16 residues. Per germline, CDR1 SGHVS and CDR2 FQNEAQ. The CDR3 DNA follows: TGTGCCAGCAGCTTAGGCCCCGGGACTTCGTTAAACATTCAGTACTTC. Translation: CASSLGPGTSLNIQYF. Complete variable domain (other parts from reference TRBV7-8 and TRBJ2-4): GAGVSQSPRYKVAKRGQDVALRCDPISGHVSLFWYQQALGQGPEFLTYFQNEAQLDKSGLPSDRFFAERPEGSVSTLKIQRTQQEDSAVYLCASSLGPGTSLNIQYFGAGTRLSVL.

The CDR3 here is CASILQGNRNSPLHF. For the CDR3, the DNA is TGTGCCAGCATTTTACAGGGGAATCGTAATTCACCCCTCCACTTT. V is TRBV2 and J is TRBJ1-6; TRBD1 agrees at 7 bases. V was pared by 7 bases and J by 6 bases, with 9 bases of the junction left unmatched. Per the germline V gene, CDR1 is SNHLY and CDR2 is FYNNEI. The CDR3 is made up of 15 amino acids.

The chain is built from TRBV11-2 and TRBJ1-2; a possible D gene is TRBD1 (6 bases). The V end lost 4 bases, the J end lost 14 bases, and 23 bases lay between the germline ends. The CDR3 loop spans 14 amino acids. Germline V gives CDR1 SGHAT, CDR2 FQNNGV. CDR3 bases: TGTGCCAGCAGCTCCTATAGGGTTCCAGGGGAGAAGACCTTC. As protein: CASSSYRVPGEKTF.

Only a few counts were recorded for this clone. This sequence joins TRBV15 and TRBJ1-5; D may be TRBD1 (6 bases). The germline V and J ends were trimmed by 0 bases and 4 bases, with 16 bases remaining between them. Germline CDR1 reads LNHNV; CDR2 reads YYDKDF (reference sequence). CDR3 length equals 17 residues. In DNA, the CDR3 is TGTGCCACCAGCAGAGATCGGCTGGCAGGGGCTAATCAGCCCCAGCATTTT. Its protein product is CATSRDRLAGANQPQHF.

CDR3 protein: CASRPTGQLTYTF. CDR3 coding DNA: TGTGCCAGCAGACCCACGGGACAGCTTACCTACACCTTC. The rearrangement links TRBV5-5 to TRBJ1-2, with 7 bases fitting TRBD1. The CDR3 has 13 amino acids. Germline V gene lookup returns CDR1 SGHKS and CDR2 YYEKEE (reference sequence). Trimming at V came to 5 bases and at J to 10 bases, leaving 11 bases not matched to a gene.

The V and J genes are TRBV15 and TRBJ1-4; possibly TRBD1 for D (5 bases). V lost 4 bases to trimming and J lost 7 bases, with 16 bases between them. The CDR3 runs to 15 residues. The V gene's germline CDR1 is LNHNV and CDR2 YYDKDF (reference sequence). CDR3 amino acids: CATSINGGVGEKLFF. In DNA, the CDR3 is TGTGCCACCAGCATCAACGGGGGGGTCGGTGAAAAACTGTTTTTT.

This clone appeared a few times. This sequence joins TRBV4-3 and TRBJ2-2; D tentatively reads TRBD1 or TRBD2 (6 bases each). The CDR3 extends over 16 amino acids. CDR1 and CDR2 from the germline V gene are LGHNA and YSLEER. V lost 6 bases and J 5 bases, leaving 19 bases between the germline ends. CDR3 region: CASREVSGAGTGELFF. In DNA form, the CDR3 reads TGCGCCAGCAGAGAAGTTTCGGGGGCGGGTACCGGGGAGCTGTTTTTT.

This clone was counted once. The chain links TRBV7-9 to TRBJ2-5, with 9 bases identical to TRBD1. V lost 2 bases to trimming and J lost 5 bases; unmatched junction nucleotides: 6. The germline V gene encodes CDR1 SEHNR and CDR2 FQNEAQ (reference sequence). The CDR3 loop spans 15 amino acids. The CDR3 DNA reads TGTGCCAGCAGCTTACAACAGGGGGCCCGGGAGACCCAGTACTTC. This encodes CASSLQQGARETQYF.

This clone has just one count. This chain connects TRBV6-4 to TRBJ1-5; 7 bases match TRBD1. With 8 bases clipped from V and 0 bases from J, the junction kept 10 bases outside the gene matches. The V gene's germline CDR1 is MRHNA and CDR2 SNTAGT. The CDR3 is 16 residues long. In DNA, the CDR3 is TGTGCCAGCCCGAGGGGGACAGAGCCTAGCAATCAGCCCCAGCATTTT. This encodes CASPRGTEPSNQPQHF.

This clone has a handful of counts. The gene calls are TRBV28 and TRBJ2-5; maybe TRBD2 (6 bases). The CDR3 runs to 14 residues. Germline CDR1 is MDHEN and CDR2 is SYDVKM. V lost 5 bases and J lost 4, with 14 bases in between. This CDR3 is CASSPGLSPETQYF. In DNA form, the CDR3 reads TGTGCCAGCAGTCCGGGACTTTCGCCAGAGACCCAGTACTTC.

This rearrangement joins TRBV7-6 to TRBJ2-1; D not resolved. V gave up 0 bases and J gave up 0 bases, with 6 bases separating them. CDR3 length: 15 amino acids. Per germline, CDR1 SGHVS and CDR2 FNYEAQ. This chain's CDR3 is CASSLAGYSYNEQFF. The CDR3 nucleotides read TGTGCCAGCAGCTTAGCGGGATACTCCTACAATGAGCAGTTCTTC.

The chain couples TRBV18 to TRBJ1-1; the D gene is possibly TRBD1 (6 bases). Per the germline V gene, CDR1 is KGHSH and CDR2 is LQKENI. V dropped 3 bases and J dropped 3 bases, with 8 bases sitting between them. This CDR3 comprises 13 residues. CDR3 bases: TGTGCCAGCTCACCGTACAGGGACACTGAAGCTTTCTTT. Protein product: CASSPYRDTEAFF.

In this sample, this clone turned up once. J is TRBJ2-1 and V is TRBV28, with TRBD1 as a possible D gene (6 bases). This CDR3 region has 13 residues. Between the trimmed V and J ends, which lost 4 bases and 9 bases, there was a span of 13 bases. CDR1 and CDR2 (germline): MDHEN, SYDVKM. Here the CDR3 DNA reads TGTGCCAGCAGTTCACGAAACAGGGTTGAGCAGTTCTTC. It yields the protein CASSSRNRVEQFF.

CDR3 in amino acids: CASRIGLAGGNTQYF. The CDR3 DNA sequence: TGTGCCAGCAGGATAGGACTAGCGGGGGGGAATACGCAGTATTTT. V and J are TRBV27 and TRBJ2-3, with 15 bases aligning to TRBD2. Germline assignment: CDR1 MNHEY and CDR2 SMNVEV (reference sequence). CDR3 length equals 15 residues. J gave up 7 bases and V 6 bases, and 5 bases lay outside the gene matches.

The chain carries TRBV14 and TRBJ1-3; 7 bases agree with TRBD1. The CDR3 is 15 residues long. CDR1 and CDR2 from the germline V gene are SGHDN and FVKESK. V was pared by 1 base and J by 2 bases, with 2 bases of the junction left unmatched. The CDR3 nucleotides are TGTGCCAGCAGCCAAGCCGGGACAGCTGGAAACACCATATATTTT. It encodes CASSQAGTAGNTIYF.

The V and J genes are TRBV6-1 and TRBJ1-1; D remains ambiguous. Trimming cost V 1 base and J 5 bases, with 11 bases left between them. This CDR3 comprises 14 residues. In germline, CDR1 is MNHNS, CDR2 SASEGT. CDR3 sequence reads: CASSEVSWITEAFF. The DNA of the CDR3 is TGTGCCAGCAGTGAAGTTAGCTGGATAACTGAAGCTTTCTTT.